One and the same sample provided the 8 T cell receptor beta chains below, sequenced in a study of T cells in Graves' hyperthyroidism and ophthalmopathy. Template material for amplifying TCR beta CDR3 regions consisted of RNA transcripts. A first-round RT-PCR of the TCR CDR3 used the HTBI primer set. TCRdb independently ran MiXCR on the multiplex PCR reads; one entry per CDR3 protein. The data show some 300,000 distinct CDR3 sequences, about 19% seen once. The specimen was blood. Receptor source: a man aged 50-59 years with Graves' ophthalmopathy.

This clonotype has a handful of counts. CDR3 amino acids: CSARALQLGELFF. The DNA of the CDR3 is TGCAGTGCTAGAGCCCTACAGCTCGGGGAGCTGTTTTTT. This chain connects TRBV20-1 to TRBJ2-2, with D hard to call. CDR3 length equals 13 residues. Germline CDR1 and CDR2: DFQATT and SNEGSKA (reference sequence). V lost 1 base to trimming and J lost 7 bases, with 10 bases between them.

This clonotype occurred a few times. This sequence joins TRBV5-4 and TRBJ1-1; 8 nucleotides agree with TRBD1. This CDR3 comprises 15 residues. Germline trimming cut 0 bases from V and 0 bases from J; bases unmatched to any gene: 1. Germline V gene lookup returns CDR1 SGHNT and CDR2 YYREEE (reference sequence). The CDR3 nucleotides read TGTGCCAGCAGCTTGGGGGGACAGGTGAACACTGAAGCTTTCTTT. This sequence encodes CASSLGGQVNTEAFF.

The J gene is TRBJ2-3, the V gene TRBV20-1; 8 bases align to TRBD1. Losses at the gene ends were 6 bases for V and 3 bases for J; bases not matched to a gene: 8. Germline V gene data show CDR1 as DFQATT and CDR2 as SNEGSKA (reference sequence). This CDR3 contains 14 residues. As DNA, the CDR3 is TGCAGTGCCCACCAGGGGGCGGGAACAGATACGCAGTATTTT. Its translation is CSAHQGAGTDTQYF.

The sample holds many counts of this clonotype. V is TRBV6-2 or TRBV6-3 and J is TRBJ1-2; D unresolved. This CDR3 has 14 amino acids. Trimming removed 6 bases from V and 7 bases from J, with 18 bases in between. CDR1 and CDR2 from the germline V gene are MNHEY and SVGEGT. CDR3 protein: CASSPRSASFGYTF. The CDR3, as DNA: TGTGCCAGCAGCCCTCGGTCGGCATCGTTTGGCTACACCTTC.

This clonotype has a count of ten or more. This chain connects TRBV2 to TRBJ2-1; 9 nucleotides match TRBD1. The CDR3 is made up of 13 amino acids. V dropped 11 bases and J dropped 6; count of bases not matched to a gene: 8. CDR1 SNHLY and CDR2 FYNNEI come from the germline V gene. The CDR3 protein is CAGSGQGGNEQFF. Written as DNA, the CDR3 is TGTGCCGGATCGGGACAGGGAGGCAATGAGCAGTTCTTC.

This chain connects TRBV7-9 to TRBJ2-5; TRBD1 might be the D (6 bases). Germline CDR1 is SEHNR and CDR2 is FQNEAQ (reference sequence). This CDR3 has 14 residues. The germline V and J ends were trimmed by 5 bases and 1 base, with 11 bases remaining between them. The CDR3 nucleotides read TGTGCCAGCAGCCAACAGGACAGCCAAGAGACCCAGTACTTC. This gives the protein CASSQQDSQETQYF.

This clonotype was seen many times. The chain uses TRBV9 and TRBJ2-2, with D maybe TRBD2 (5 bases). The CDR3 is 15 amino acids. Deletions cut 4 bases from V and 0 bases from J, with 10 bases between. Germline CDR1 reads SGDLS; CDR2 reads YYNGEE. CDR3 protein: CASSTTTTNTGELFF. The CDR3 DNA follows: TGTGCCAGCAGCACGACTACCACGAACACCGGGGAGCTGTTTTTT.

A word on this clonotype: A much bigger clone sits one base away, suggesting this may be a read error. The gene calls are TRBV20-1 and TRBJ2-7; TRBD2 is a possible D gene (6 bases). This CDR3 is built from 12 residues. CDR1 and CDR2 from the germline V gene are DFQATT and SNEGSKA (reference sequence). The CDR3, as DNA: TGCAGTGCTAGTAGGAGGGCGGACGAGCAGCACTTC. It is translated as CSASRRADEQHF.